This passage covers 6 T cell receptor beta chains from one sample sequenced in a study of blood T cell repertoires in COVID-19 (dated by TCRdb to the early 2020s). The library came from the immunoSEQ multiplex PCR assay. TCRdb re-hosts the immuneACCESS table, in-frame sequences only. Its copies lack some clones; in the studies checked, an unresolved V gene accounts for under half of them, and the cause for the rest is not known. The sample yields around 130,000 clones; roughly 80% were counted once. Jointly, the top ten make up 15% to 20% of the sample. The material sequenced was PBMCs or T cells enriched from blood (not recorded which). The origin of the receptors is a man aged 30-40 years who had recovered from COVID-19.

V usage is TRBV2 and J usage is TRBJ1-1; no definite D call. This CDR3 contains 14 residues. Germline V gene lookup returns CDR1 SNHLY and CDR2 FYNNEI. V was cut by 6 bases and J by 0 bases, with 11 bases left in between. The CDR3: CASSKTDMNTEAFF. The DNA for the CDR3 is TGTGCCAGCAGCAAGACCGACATGAACACTGAAGCTTTCTTT. The variable domain in full, with the rest retrieved from reference TRBV2 and TRBJ1-1, is EPEVTQTPSHQVTQMGQEVILRCVPISNHLYFYWYRQILGQKVEFLVSFYNNEISEKSEIFDDQFSVERPDGSNFTLKIRSTKLEDSAMYFCASSKTDMNTEAFFGQGTRLTVV.

The J gene is TRBJ2-2, the V gene TRBV28; D uncertain. This CDR3 comprises 14 residues. V shed 5 bases and J shed 3 bases, with 10 bases lying between them. Germline V lookup: CDR1 MDHEN, CDR2 SYDVKM. The chain's CDR3 is CASSLAAHTGELFF. For the CDR3, the DNA is TGTGCCAGCAGTCTTGCGGCCCACACCGGGGAGCTGTTTTTT. Based on the CDR3 plus reference TRBV28 and TRBJ2-2, the full variable domain is DVKVTQSSRYLVKRTGEKVFLECVQDMDHENMFWYRQDPGLGLRLIYFSYDVKMKEKGDIPEGYSVSREKKERFSLILESASTNQTSMYLCASSLAAHTGELFFGEGSRLTVL.

The rearrangement links TRBV28 to TRBJ1-2; 9 nucleotides align to TRBD1. The CDR3 is 14 residues long. The J segment lost 5 bases and the V segment lost 5 bases, leaving 6 bases of the junction unmatched. CDR1 and CDR2 from the germline V gene are MDHEN and SYDVKM. CDR3 in DNA: TGTGCCAGCAGTCGGCCGGGACAGGGTTATGGCTACACCTTC. It codes for CASSRPGQGYGYTF.

The chain employs TRBV6-1 and TRBJ1-2; 9 positions agree with TRBD1. V shed 2 bases, J shed 0 bases, and the junction held 7 bases outside the gene matches. The CDR3 is 17 residues long. Germline values: CDR1 MNHNS, CDR2 SASEGT. CDR3 protein: CASSEKVGTGPNYGYTF. DNA of the CDR3: TGTGCCAGCAGTGAAAAGGTCGGGACAGGGCCTAACTATGGCTACACCTTC.

The chain joins TRBV7-3 to TRBJ2-1; maybe TRBD2 (6 bases). The CDR3 contains 13 residues. Germline CDR1 SGHTA, CDR2 FQGTGA. V was pared by 2 bases and J by 8 bases, with 10 bases between. Here the CDR3 reads CASSLYGRDEQFF. The CDR3 coding sequence is TGTGCCAGCAGCTTATACGGGAGAGATGAGCAGTTCTTC.

The chain combines TRBV5-5 with TRBJ2-5, with 8 nucleotides matching TRBD2. The germline gives CDR1 SGHKS, CDR2 YYEKEE (reference sequence). Germline trimming cut 7 bases from V and 0 bases from J; bases unmatched to any gene: 8. The CDR3 consists of 15 residues. DNA of the CDR3: TGTGCCAGCTCGGGCGGGGGGTTGTACCAAGAGACCCAGTACTTC. This sequence encodes CASSGGGLYQETQYF.